This TCR beta chain is drawn from a study of blood T cell repertoires in COVID-19. Trimming at V came to 0 bases and at J to 4 bases, leaving 6 bases not matched to a gene. The CDR3 consists of 17 residues. The V gene's germline CDR1 is SEHNR and CDR2 FQNEAQ (reference sequence). Only in-frame clones appear in the TCRdb table, and some are missing; sequencing was by immunoSEQ multiplex PCR. Among approximately 270,000 clones listed, nearly 90% were seen once. The sequence was obtained from a man aged 18 to 30 with active or convalescent COVID-19. Material: peripheral blood. J is TRBJ1-1 and V is TRBV7-9, with 12 positions matching TRBD1. The DNA of the CDR3 is TGTGCCAGCAGCTTAGCGGGACAGGGGGCTTGGGTCACTGAAGCTTTCTTT. The encoded protein is CASSLAGQGAWVTEAFF.